Given below is one T cell receptor beta chain in context. What it binds is not known. The CDR3 sequence is 15 residues long. Germline V gives CDR1 WSHSY, CDR2 SAAADI. V trimming: 6 bases; J trimming: 4 bases; junction bases outside the gene matches: 6. The entry originates in a study of shared clonotypes between healthy human individuals. Regarding the study as a whole: Donor clonotype sharing was expected to depend on sequencing depth.

Profiled with immunoSEQ multiplex PCR; TCRdb holds only in-frame clones, not every one. The table shows around 1.6 million clones, with 98% occurring only once. The chain carries TRBV10-2 and TRBJ2-1, with TRBD2 matching over 10 bases. Material for sequencing was naive CD4+ T cells sorted from blood. Subset described: CD45RA+ positively selected. The receptor comes from a man aged 25 to 40 in good health. The CDR3 loop is CASRTGLAAYNEQFF. In nucleotides, the CDR3 is TGCGCCAGCAGAACCGGACTAGCGGCTTACAATGAGCAGTTCTTC.